Below, 28 T cell receptor beta chains from the same sample are listed, as sequenced in a study of regulatory T cells in long-lasting Graves disease. Researchers made TCR beta libraries by using iRepertoire HTBI primers and running Arm-PCR on CDR3 regions. TCRdb independently ran MiXCR on the multiplex PCR reads; one entry per CDR3 protein. The repertoire holds more than 350,000 distinct CDR3 sequences, with just under 15% as singletons. Stated time point: newly diagnosed GD, antithyroid drugs for less than 3 months. PBMCs provided the RNA from which the TCR library was made. This same sample was also part of a study on T cells in Graves' hyperthyroidism and ophthalmopathy.

Sequences were derived from peripheral blood mononuclear cells (PBMCs), sampled at new diagnosis, from a patient treated with antithyroid drugs. The source of these receptors is a woman between 25 and 40 years old with Graves disease.

The J gene is TRBJ1-2, the V gene TRBV29-1, with TRBD1 matching 9 bases. CDR3 size: 13 residues. J lost 4 bases, V lost 7 bases, and 7 bases had no gene match. Germline-derived CDR1 and CDR2 are SQVTM and ANQGSEA. CDR3 in DNA: TGCAGCGCTTGGACAGGGGATTTCTATGGCTACACCTTC. It specifies CSAWTGDFYGYTF. Complete variable domain (other parts from reference TRBV29-1 and TRBJ1-2): SAVISQKPSRDICQRGTSLTIQCQVDSQVTMMFWYRQQPGQSLTLIATANQGSEATYESGFVIDKFPISRPNLTFSTLTVSNMSPEDSSIYLCSAWTGDFYGYTFGSGTRLTVV.

Comment on this clonotype: A much more abundant neighbour one base away suggests this may be a read error. The V call is TRBV6-2 or TRBV6-3, the J call TRBJ2-4, with 11 bases matching TRBD2. TRBJ2-1 matches the DNA end more closely, so the J call is doubtful. CDR3 length equals 19 residues. Germline V gene lookup returns CDR1 MNHEY and CDR2 SVGEGT. The CDR3 nucleotides read TGTGCCAGCAGTTACTTAGCAATATTAGCGGGAGGGCCAGGGGATGGGCAGTTCTTC. It codes for CASSYLAILAGGPGDGQFF.

Concerning this clonotype: A much larger clone differs from this one at a single base, so this may be a read error. The chain uses TRBV12-3 or TRBV12-4 and TRBJ1-6, with D uncertain. V gave up 5 bases and J gave up 1 base, with 15 bases separating them. This CDR3 contains 17 residues. The CDR3 sequence: CASSPHSVQSYNSPLHF. The CDR3 nucleotides read TGTGCCAGCAGTCCCCACAGCGTACAGTCCTATAATTCACCCCTCCACTTT.

A word on this clonotype: This may come from a read error, since a much larger clone is one base off. The chain uses TRBV11-2 and TRBJ2-4, with a possible D match to TRBD1 (5 bases). CDR1 and CDR2 (germline): SGHAT, FQNNGV. The V end lost 7 bases, the J end lost 13 bases, and 23 bases lay between the germline ends. The CDR3 contains 14 residues. The CDR3 loop reads CASTSGFTYNEQYF. CDR3 nucleotide sequence: TGTGCCAGCACCTCAGGGTTTACCTACAATGAGCAGTACTTC.

The chain carries TRBV6-2 or TRBV6-3 and TRBJ1-5; TRBD1 might be the D (5 bases). Trimming took off 5 bases at V and 5 bases at J, with 16 bases between the two ends. CDR3 length: 15 amino acids. Looked up from germline, CDR1 is MNHEY and CDR2 is SVGEGT. DNA of the CDR3: TGTGCCAGCAGTGATGCGGACACCTATTATCAGCCCCAGCATTTT. Amino acid sequence: CASSDADTYYQPQHF.

This clonotype was counted many times. V and J are TRBV3-1 and TRBJ2-7; tentative D call: TRBD2 (5 bases). This CDR3 has 15 residues. From germline, CDR1 is LGHDT and CDR2 YNNKEL (reference sequence). V gave up 0 bases and J gave up 4 bases, with 13 bases separating them. In DNA form, the CDR3 reads TGTGCCAGCAGCCAAGAGGGAGCCCCCGTATACGAGCAGTACTTC. It codes for CASSQEGAPVYEQYF.

The rearrangement uses TRBV28 and TRBJ1-3, with no clear D. The CDR3 spans 16 residues. V was cut by 6 bases and J by 2 bases, with 17 bases left in between. CDR1 and CDR2 (germline): MDHEN, SYDVKM. In DNA form, the CDR3 reads TGTGCCAGCAGCTTCTTCGTGGGGAAAGCTGGAAACACCATATATTTT. This encodes CASSFFVGKAGNTIYF.

The chain has TRBV9 and TRBJ2-3, with a possible D match to TRBD2 (6 bases). V lost 0 bases, J lost 2 bases, and 10 bases lay in between. From germline, CDR1 is SGDLS and CDR2 YYNGEE. The length of the CDR3 is 15 residues. The CDR3: CASSVGGGYTDTQYF. CDR3 coding DNA: TGTGCCAGCAGCGTAGGTGGGGGGTACACAGATACGCAGTATTTT. Filled out from reference TRBV9 and TRBJ2-3, the complete variable domain reads DSGVTQTPKHLITATGQRVTLRCSPRSGDLSVYWYQQSLDQGLQFLIQYYNGEERAKGNILERFSAQQFPDLHSELNLSSLELGDSALYFCASSVGGGYTDTQYFGPGTRLTVL.

This clonotype has a handful of counts. The chain combines TRBV5-1 with TRBJ2-1, with a possible D match to TRBD1 (6 bases). The V end was cut by 2 bases, the J end by 4 bases, with 7 bases between. There are 13 residues in the CDR3. Germline V gene lookup returns CDR1 SGHRS and CDR2 YFSETQ. CDR3 coding DNA: TGCGCCAGCAGCTTCACAGGGTACAATGAGCAGTTCTTC. It specifies CASSFTGYNEQFF.

This chain joins TRBV5-1 and TRBJ2-7; 7 bases map to TRBD1. The J segment lost 2 bases and the V segment lost 4 bases, leaving 6 bases of the junction unmatched. This CDR3 has 14 residues. The germline gives CDR1 SGHRS, CDR2 YFSETQ. CDR3 region: CASSVTGTTYEQYF. The CDR3 nucleotides read TGCGCCAGCAGCGTGACAGGGACGACCTACGAGCAGTACTTC.

This clonotype was detected ten times or more. The rearrangement links TRBV2 to TRBJ1-5; 8 nucleotides line up with TRBD1. CDR1 is SNHLY and CDR2 is FYNNEI in the germline V gene. The CDR3 is 15 amino acids. With V trimmed by 1 base and J by 5 bases, 4 bases remained unmatched. In DNA, the CDR3 is TGTGCCAGCAGTGAAGGTACAGGGGGGTATCAGCCCCAGCATTTT. This encodes CASSEGTGGYQPQHF.

V usage is TRBV27 and J usage is TRBJ2-7; the D gene is possibly TRBD2 (6 bases). Trimming cost V 11 bases and J 3 bases, with 17 bases left between them. This CDR3 comprises 13 residues. Germline CDR1 MNHEY, CDR2 SMNVEV (reference sequence). Here the CDR3 reads CASRRVGGYEQYF. CDR3 DNA sequence: TGTGCCTCCCGACGGGTGGGAGGCTACGAGCAGTACTTC.

This clonotype was found a few times. The chain has TRBV30 and TRBJ2-7; D ambiguous. Germline V gene sequence: CDR1 GTSNPN, CDR2 SVGIG (reference sequence). Trimming stripped 0 bases from V and 0 bases from J, with 9 bases between. CDR3 size: 14 residues. CDR3 protein: CAWSVHKSSYEQYF. As DNA, the CDR3 is TGTGCCTGGAGTGTACACAAGAGCTCCTACGAGCAGTACTTC.

This clonotype came up many times. The chain has TRBV5-1 and TRBJ2-1, with 8 bases aligning to TRBD2. V shed 5 bases, J shed 0 bases, and the junction held 7 bases outside the gene matches. CDR3 size: 16 residues. Germline assignment: CDR1 SGHRS and CDR2 YFSETQ. CDR3 sequence reads: CASSASGSGSYNEQFF. The CDR3 DNA is TGCGCCAGCAGTGCGAGCGGGAGTGGCTCCTACAATGAGCAGTTCTTC. The entire variable domain, with the rest obtained from reference TRBV5-1 and TRBJ2-1, is as follows: KAGVTQTPRYLIKTRGQQVTLSCSPISGHRSVSWYQQTPGQGLQFLFEYFSETQRNKGNFPGRFSGRQFSNSRSEMNVSTLELGDSALYLCASSASGSGSYNEQFFGPGTRLTVL.

This clonotype was observed a handful of times. The chain employs TRBV20-1 and TRBJ2-1; 12 bases are shared with TRBD2. The CDR3 totals 16 residues. J gave up 6 bases and V 2 bases, and 8 bases lay outside the gene matches. Germline V CDR1 and CDR2: DFQATT, SNEGSKA (reference sequence). DNA of the CDR3: TGCAGTGCTAGACGGGGGACTAGCGGGCGTATCAATGAGCAGTTCTTC. Its translation is CSARRGTSGRINEQFF.

This clonotype was recorded many times. The gene calls are TRBV7-9 and TRBJ2-5; no firm D call. This CDR3 is 14 amino acids long. Between the trimmed V and J ends, which lost 4 bases and 2 bases, there was a span of 11 bases. Germline CDR1 and CDR2: SEHNR and FQNEAQ (reference sequence). CDR3: CASSSTKKQETQYF. In nucleotides, the CDR3 is TGTGCCAGCAGCTCAACAAAGAAACAAGAGACCCAGTACTTC.

To note about this clonotype: It differs at one base from a far larger clone, so likely a read error. The rearrangement joins TRBV20-1 to TRBJ2-5, with 13 bases identical to TRBD2. The trim removed 2 bases at V and 11 bases at J, leaving 8 bases unmatched. This CDR3 has 14 residues. CDR1 and CDR2 (germline): DFQATT, SNEGSKA (reference sequence). CDR3: CSARTSGRASEQYF. CDR3 DNA: TGCAGTGCTAGAACTAGCGGGAGGGCTAGTGAGCAGTACTTC.

This clonotype showed up many times. The CDR3 nucleotides are TGTGCCAGCAGTGACAGGTTCACAGATACGCAGTATTTT. It yields the protein CASSDRFTDTQYF. The rearrangement uses TRBV28 and TRBJ2-3; D possibly corresponds to TRBD1 (6 bases). The V and J ends lost 5 bases and 2 bases respectively, with 8 bases between them. Germline V gene sequence: CDR1 MDHEN, CDR2 SYDVKM. The CDR3 loop spans 13 amino acids.

V usage is TRBV14 and J usage is TRBJ1-4, with a possible D match to TRBD1 (6 bases). CDR1 SGHDN and CDR2 FVKESK come from the germline V gene. V lost 0 bases and J lost 4, with 9 bases in between. The length of the CDR3 is 15 residues. The chain's CDR3 is CASSQESDSNEKLFF. CDR3 DNA sequence: TGTGCCAGCAGCCAAGAATCGGACAGTAATGAAAAACTGTTTTTT. The full variable domain, completed using reference TRBV14 and TRBJ1-4, is EAGVTQFPSHSVIEKGQTVTLRCDPISGHDNLYWYRRVMGKEIKFLLHFVKESKQDESGMPNNRFLAERTGGTYSTLKVQPAELEDSGVYFCASSQESDSNEKLFFGSGTQLSVL.

Of note for this clonotype: A much bigger clone sits one base away, suggesting this may be a read error. The rearrangement links TRBV5-1 to TRBJ2-7, with TRBD1 matching over 7 bases. Germline CDR1 is SGHRS and CDR2 is YFSETQ. The J segment lost 0 bases and the V segment lost 7 bases, leaving 10 bases of the junction unmatched. The CDR3 covers 15 residues. CDR3 sequence (DNA): TGCGCCAGCGGGACCGGGACAGTGGGCTCCTACGAGCAGTACTTC. Encoded protein: CASGTGTVGSYEQYF.

This clonotype was seen ten or more times. The gene calls are TRBV5-1 and TRBJ1-5, with D unresolved. CDR3 size: 16 residues. The germline V gene has CDR1 SGHRS and CDR2 YFSETQ. V was cut by 0 bases and J by 2 bases, with 12 bases left in between. The CDR3 nucleotides are TGCGCCAGCAGCTTGGGTCCAGGAAGTGGCAATCAGCCCCAGCATTTT. Translating gives CASSLGPGSGNQPQHF.

This clonotype was seen at least ten times. J is TRBJ2-5 and V is TRBV11-2; TRBD2 is a possible D gene (5 bases). Germline loops: CDR1 SGHAT, CDR2 FQNNGV. The CDR3 consists of 16 residues. Trimming removed 5 bases from V and 0 bases from J, with 16 bases in between. The CDR3 sequence: CASSPIGRGNQETQYF. The DNA of the CDR3 is TGTGCCAGCAGCCCGATAGGGAGAGGGAACCAAGAGACCCAGTACTTC.

This clonotype was seen ten or more times. The chain joins TRBV3-1 to TRBJ1-2, with D tentatively TRBD1 (6 bases). Germline values: CDR1 LGHDT, CDR2 YNNKEL (reference sequence). V gave up 0 bases and J gave up 5 bases, with 25 bases separating them. CDR3 length: 19 residues. DNA for the CDR3: TGTGCCAGCAGCCAAGATCCCCCCGGACAGCTGACCGCCTTTTATGGCTACACCTTC. It specifies CASSQDPPGQLTAFYGYTF. Looking up the rest from reference TRBV3-1 and TRBJ1-2 gives the full variable domain: DTAVSQTPKYLVTQMGNDKSIKCEQNLGHDTMYWYKQDSKKFLKIMFSYNNKELIINETVPNRFSPKSPDKAHLNLHINSLELGDSAVYFCASSQDPPGQLTAFYGYTFGSGTRLTVV.

The chain recombines TRBV4-1 with TRBJ2-1; TRBD2 is a possible D gene (5 bases). This CDR3 region has 16 residues. Trimming pared 4 bases from V and 8 bases from J, leaving 21 bases between. Germline CDR1 MGHRA, CDR2 YSYEKL. The CDR3 region is CASSLMAGSGVYEQFF. The CDR3 DNA is TGCGCCAGCAGCCTAATGGCGGGCTCCGGGGTTTATGAGCAGTTCTTC.

V gene TRBV18 combines with J gene TRBJ2-7; 8 nucleotides match TRBD2. This CDR3 is built from 17 residues. The germline V gene encodes CDR1 KGHSH and CDR2 LQKENI. With 6 bases clipped from V and 0 bases from J, the junction kept 13 bases outside the gene matches. CDR3 sequence reads: CASSRAPEREHSYEQYF. The CDR3 DNA sequence: TGTGCCAGCTCGAGGGCCCCGGAGCGGGAGCACTCCTACGAGCAGTACTTC.

This clonotype was seen a handful of times. This sequence joins TRBV5-8 and TRBJ2-7, with 7 nucleotides matching TRBD2. The CDR3 runs to 14 residues. Trimming at V came to 3 bases and at J to 4 bases, leaving 7 bases not matched to a gene. Germline loops: CDR1 SGHTS, CDR2 YDEGEE. For the CDR3, the DNA is TGTGCCAGCAGCTGGGGGGGTGGACGGTACGAGCAGTACTTC. This codes for CASSWGGGRYEQYF.

The chain links TRBV12-5 to TRBJ2-7, with D unclear. CDR3 length: 11 amino acids. CDR1 and CDR2 from the germline V gene are LGHNT and FRNRAP. The V gene lost 5 bases and the J gene lost 3 bases, with 5 bases spanning the gap. DNA of the CDR3: TGTGCTAGTGGTCTATTCTACGAGCAGTACTTC. As protein: CASGLFYEQYF.

This clonotype appeared many times. The chain couples TRBV30 to TRBJ2-3; no clear D. CDR3 length: 11 amino acids. Germline assignment: CDR1 GTSNPN and CDR2 SVGIG (reference sequence). The V end was cut by 0 bases, the J end by 7 bases, with 5 bases between. CDR3 region: CAWSVGNTQYF. The CDR3 region has the DNA TGTGCCTGGAGTGTGGGAAATACGCAGTATTTT.